This paragraph reports one T cell receptor (beta chain). Its cognate antigen is unknown. This specimen belongs to a study of identical twins. Whole-study results and caveats: Researchers caution that invariant MAIT and iNKT cells could partly confound zero-insertion analyses. Excess twin sharing in beta out-of-frame sequences was weaker. There was more out-of-frame TCR alpha sharing in monozygotic twins than models estimated.

CDR1 is WNHNN, CDR2 SYGVQD, per germline (reference sequence). This CDR3 comprises 12 residues. With 11 bases removed from V and 8 bases from J, the gap between germline ends came to 13 bases. MiXCR was run by TCRdb on the 5' RACE reads, yielding one entry per CDR3 protein. This table has around 550,000 distinct CDR3 sequences, nearly 15% appearing once. These data were also reused for a study on yellow fever vaccine responses in identical twins.

The clonotype was recovered from a woman aged 18-30 years in good health. The gene calls are TRBV10-1 and TRBJ1-6; D not resolved. The sequenced material came from CD4+ T cells sorted from blood. The DNA of the CDR3 is TGCGCCTCGGCGACCAGAGATTCACCCCTCCACTTT. It encodes CASATRDSPLHF.